This T cell receptor beta chain is from a study of T cells after yellow fever vaccination (dated by TCRdb to between 2018 and 2020). Context from the whole study: The SMART-Seq v4 Ultra Low Input RNA kit was used to prepare libraries from fractions with low cell numbers. To follow T-cell clones before and after primary and booster YFV17D yellow fever vaccination, bulk TCR alpha and beta repertoires were sequenced over time. The cohort comprised two healthy male donors, one aged 18 to 30 and one aged 30 to 40 years. Blood was collected at multiple timepoints before and after primary and secondary immunization, and bulk PBMC replicates and cell subsets were isolated.

What the authors observed across the whole study: Computational filtering was needed because FACS-sorted repertoires could contain abundant contaminating clonotypes from the bulk population. A small fraction of clonotypes showed up in both the CD4 and CD8 compartments, probably as a result of convergent recombination. The study included only a couple of donors, which limits how far the findings can be generalized. Compared with the primary T-cell response, the secondary T-cell response was faster but weaker, reaching its peak on day 5 rather than on day 15. After the booster, most of the clones that had expanded following primary vaccination were detected again (around 97% of CD4 and around 90% of CD8), which suggests that memory was broadly maintained.

Taken from the germline V gene, the CDR1 and CDR2 loops are MDHEN and SYDVKM. Trimming leaves V shorter by 3 bases and J shorter by 2 bases, with the junction holding 9 bases beyond the gene matches. The CDR3 spans 16 residues, from the cysteine through the phenylalanine. Only CDR3 DNA is held: 48 bases, read in frame from base 1. This clonotype has just a few counts. No antigen is known for it. No per-base quality is available; no much larger clone lies one base away. TCR cDNA was synthesized by 5'RACE template switching, which introduced a universal primer site and unique molecular identifiers. cDNA synthesis was primed from both the TCR alpha and TCR beta constant segments. Library amplification involved two PCR steps, and the second step added sample barcodes and sequencing adapters. Libraries were sequenced on Illumina HiSeq 2500 (2x100 bp) or NovaSeq (2x150 bp). In the authors' own workflow: MIGEC handled demultiplexing of reads and collapsing into UMI consensus sequences, while MiXCR performed V(D)J alignment. Vaccine-responding clonotypes were defined with edgeR using replicate PBMC samples, requiring FDR below 0.01 and a log2 fold change above 5 up to day 15. Each bulk clonotype was labeled CD4 or CD8 based on which sequenced repertoire, CD4 or CD8, contained the clonotype at higher abundance. TCRdb reanalyzed the raw reads on its own, using fastp at Q25 for trimming and MiXCR for clone calling, and kept in-frame beta chains. Each entry is one CDR3 protein sequence, shown with its most common DNA and genes. The V and J calls and clone size are TCRdb's, not the authors'. For this sample the table gives approximately 550,000 distinct CDR3 sequences, of which roughly 14% were detected only once. The top ten hold 11% to 15% of the sample.

This specimen's treatment or condition label, per the study, means: live attenuated yellow fever vaccine strain. At each blood-draw timepoint, two biological replicates of bulk PBMCs were obtained. PBMCs were isolated from peripheral blood using a standard Ficoll-Paque protocol. RNA was extracted with TriZol from bulk PBMCs, CD4 and CD8 fractions, and dextramer-positive and dextramer-negative fractions. Source: PBMCs, taken on the day of the yellow fever booster vaccination. The receptor comes from a man aged 25 to 40 who received the YFV17D yellow fever vaccine. This chain is built from TRBV28 and TRBJ2-5; 7 of the junction bases match TRBD1. The CDR3 protein is CASSFTTGQLQETQYF. The sequence in DNA is TGTGCCAGCAGTTTTACAACGGGACAGTTACAAGAGACCCAGTACTTC.